Included here is one TCR beta chain sequence, with context. Its antigen is not identified. These data belong to a study of vaccination and CD4 T cells after COVID-19. Across the study: Convalescents were six males and four females, two of them Hispanic.

Trimming removed 1 base from V and 0 bases from J; junction bases left unmatched: 5. The V gene's germline CDR1 is SGHTA and CDR2 FQGNSA. CDR3 length: 17 amino acids. Treatment given: roughly 10-day PBMC culture with coronavirus spike peptide pools or control peptides (ViraFEST assay). When more than nine days of culture had elapsed, CD4+ T cells were isolated by negative selection. Findings and limits, study-wide: 304 of 307 vaccine-specific clones from convalescent patients were spike mono-reactive. Relatively few convalescent patients were studied; early post-infection timepoints were not included.

The assay that was used to sequence DNA from cultured CD4+ T cells was the Oncomine TCR Beta short-read assay. TCRdb processed the PCR reads anew with MiXCR; each CDR3 protein has one entry. The table records about 19,000 distinct CDR3 sequences, more than 40% of them present only once. The specimen was CD4+ T cells from blood, cultured in vitro. The chain recombines TRBV7-2 with TRBJ2-7; 11 bases align to TRBD2. The source of this sequence is a human donor who had recovered from COVID-19. CDR3 loop: CASSLESLAGGSYEQYF. The DNA for the CDR3 is TGTGCCAGCAGCTTAGAGTCCCTAGCGGGGGGCTCCTACGAGCAGTACTTC.